Presented here are 15 T cell receptor beta chains from one specimen sequenced in a study of OX40 agonist ivuxolimab in advanced cancers. Using immunoSEQ multiplex PCR, the repertoire was profiled, and TCRdb retains in-frame clones only, with some absent. Altogether about 55,000 clones are present, 70% to 90% being singletons, with the ten largest covering approximately 13%. The sample consisted of CD4+ or CD8+ T cells sorted from blood, taken in a trial of the OX40 agonist ivuxolimab. The receptor set was obtained from an adult with an advanced solid tumor such as melanoma, head and neck, liver or kidney cancer.

The rearrangement uses TRBV28 and TRBJ2-2; 7 nucleotides align to TRBD1. This CDR3 contains 15 residues. Germline CDR1 MDHEN, CDR2 SYDVKM. Unmatched junction bases numbered 9, after V lost 7 bases and J lost 4 bases. This CDR3 reads CASTIDRTGTGELFF. Written as DNA, the CDR3 is TGTGCCAGCACTATCGACAGGACAGGCACCGGGGAGCTGTTTTTT. The variable domain in full, with the rest retrieved from reference TRBV28 and TRBJ2-2, is DVKVTQSSRYLVKRTGEKVFLECVQDMDHENMFWYRQDPGLGLRLIYFSYDVKMKEKGDIPEGYSVSREKKERFSLILESASTNQTSMYLCASTIDRTGTGELFFGEGSRLTVL.

This clone was detected only once. This chain links TRBV5-1 with TRBJ2-5, with D perhaps matching TRBD2 (5 bases). V was clipped by 0 bases and J by 0 bases, with 12 bases between them. Germline CDR1 reads SGHRS; CDR2 reads YFSETQ. This CDR3 is 16 amino acids long. The CDR3 spells CASSLGGRGDQETQYF. The DNA for the CDR3 is TGCGCCAGCAGCTTGGGAGGGAGAGGCGACCAAGAGACCCAGTACTTC.

The chain couples TRBV6-5 to TRBJ1-2; 7 nucleotides agree with TRBD1. The V segment lost 0 bases and the J segment 4 bases; nucleotides outside the gene matches: 2. This CDR3 is built from 14 residues. Per germline, CDR1 MNHEY and CDR2 SVGAGI. The CDR3 bases are TGTGCCAGCAGTTACTCGCGGGACAGCTATGGCTACACCTTC. It specifies CASSYSRDSYGYTF.

The chain combines TRBV5-5 with TRBJ2-5; 10 bases align to TRBD2. The CDR3 sequence is 17 residues long. The germline CDR1 and CDR2 sequences are SGHKS and YYEKEE (reference sequence). Trimming at V came to 3 bases and at J to 5 bases, leaving 13 bases not matched to a gene. The CDR3 DNA follows: TGTGCCAGCAGCTCAACCCAGGGACTAGCGTTCGGGGAGACCCAGTACTTC. Its translation is CASSSTQGLAFGETQYF.

The V call is TRBV28, the J call TRBJ1-2; TRBD1 might be the D (6 bases). Germline values: CDR1 MDHEN, CDR2 SYDVKM. Trimming stripped 4 bases from V and 6 bases from J, with 27 bases between. The CDR3 runs 18 residues. The CDR3 DNA follows: TGTGCCAGCAGTTCCCTACGATACCGGGGGAACAGGGTCCATGGCTACACCTTC. It specifies CASSSLRYRGNRVHGYTF.

The rearrangement uses TRBV6-5 and TRBJ2-2; unclear D gene. Trimming shortened V by 7 bases and J by 1 base, and 13 bases separated the two germline ends. Germline CDR1 reads MNHEY; CDR2 reads SVGAGI. The CDR3 covers 15 residues. The CDR3 DNA reads TGTGCCAGCACCACCGGGTGGGTGAACACCGGGGAGCTGTTTTTT. It is translated as CASTTGWVNTGELFF.

V and J are TRBV18 and TRBJ1-5, with 10 nucleotides matching TRBD1. The CDR3 is made up of 18 amino acids. CDR1 and CDR2 (germline): KGHSH, LQKENI. Germline trimming cut 1 base from V and 0 bases from J; bases unmatched to any gene: 6. The CDR3 DNA is TGTGCCAGCTCACCACAAAGGACAGGGGGGAATAGCAATCAGCCCCAGCATTTT. Encoded protein: CASSPQRTGGNSNQPQHF.

The rearrangement uses TRBV9 and TRBJ1-3; D gene ambiguous. Germline V gene sequence: CDR1 SGDLS, CDR2 YYNGEE. This CDR3 has 16 amino acids. V lost 0 bases and J lost 0, with 10 bases in between. The DNA for the CDR3 is TGTGCCAGCAGCGTAGAAGCCAGCAGCTCTGGAAACACCATATATTTT. This gives the protein CASSVEASSSGNTIYF.

V usage is TRBV15 and J usage is TRBJ2-1; possibly TRBD1 for D (8 bases). CDR1 is LNHNV, CDR2 YYDKDF, per germline (reference sequence). V was cut by 5 bases and J by 0 bases, with 14 bases left in between. The CDR3 runs 16 residues. The CDR3, as DNA: TGTGCCACCAGCGGTTACAGGGGGGGCTCCTACAATGAGCAGTTCTTC. It translates to CATSGYRGGSYNEQFF.

V and J are TRBV25-1 and TRBJ2-1, with D tentatively TRBD2 (6 bases). Between the trimmed V and J ends, which lost 6 bases and 0 bases, there was a span of 15 bases. CDR1 and CDR2 from the germline V gene are MGHDK and SYGVNS. This CDR3 region has 16 residues. This CDR3 reads CASSKGLGSSYNEQFF. The CDR3 coding sequence is TGTGCCAGCAGCAAGGGACTGGGAAGCTCCTACAATGAGCAGTTCTTC.

V and J are TRBV5-4 and TRBJ2-1, with 12 nucleotides matching TRBD2. The J segment lost 7 bases and the V segment lost 4 bases, leaving 6 bases of the junction unmatched. This CDR3 has 15 amino acids. The germline V gene has CDR1 SGHNT and CDR2 YYREEE (reference sequence). CDR3 coding DNA: TGTGCCAGCAGCCTGGAGACTAGCGGGAGTAATGAGCAGTTCTTC. Protein product: CASSLETSGSNEQFF. The variable domain in full, completed from reference TRBV5-4 and TRBJ2-1, reads ETGVTQSPTHLIKTRGQQVTLRCSSQSGHNTVSWYQQALGQGPQFIFQYYREEENGRGNFPPRFSGLQFPNYSSELNVNALELDDSALYLCASSLETSGSNEQFFGPGTRLTVL.

The chain links TRBV7-8 to TRBJ1-1; 8 nucleotides match TRBD1. V was pared by 0 bases and J by 1 base, with 1 base of the junction left unmatched. Germline V gene sequence: CDR1 SGHVS, CDR2 FQNEAQ. The CDR3 has 15 residues. The CDR3 loop reads CASSLAGTGNTEAFF. CDR3 coding DNA: TGTGCCAGCAGCTTAGCCGGGACAGGGAACACTGAAGCTTTCTTT.

The chain uses TRBV5-5 and TRBJ2-1, with TRBD2 identical over 9 bases. The V gene's germline CDR1 is SGHKS and CDR2 YYEKEE (reference sequence). The CDR3 length is 16 residues. Trimming removed 0 bases from V and 3 bases from J; junction bases left unmatched: 4. This CDR3 is CASSLGLAVNYNEQFF. DNA of the CDR3: TGTGCCAGCAGCTTGGGACTAGCGGTCAACTACAATGAGCAGTTCTTC.

The rearrangement joins TRBV7-9 to TRBJ2-5; no definite D call. The CDR3 totals 14 residues. Germline values: CDR1 SEHNR, CDR2 FQNEAQ (reference sequence). The V gene lost 3 bases and the J gene lost 5 bases, with 13 bases spanning the gap. The CDR3 region is CASSFRLLDETQYF. In DNA, the CDR3 is TGTGCCAGCAGCTTCCGACTCTTGGACGAGACCCAGTACTTC.

The chain couples TRBV10-1 to TRBJ2-7; unclear D gene. This CDR3 comprises 12 residues. Germline assignment: CDR1 WNHNN and CDR2 SYGVQD (reference sequence). Trimming removed 5 bases from V and 0 bases from J, with 5 bases in between. The CDR3 region is CASSYSSYEQYF. CDR3 DNA sequence: TGCGCCAGCAGTTACAGCTCCTACGAGCAGTACTTC.